Shown below are 23 T cell receptor beta chains from a single sample sequenced in a study of T cell responses to AZD1222 COVID-19 vaccine. The assay was immunoSEQ multiplex PCR, and TCRdb's table has in-frame clones only and misses some. The sample holds about 140,000 clones, about 90% seen once. This sample comprised peripheral blood, obtained on day 0 of AZD1222 vaccination. These receptors were collected from an adult in good health.

The chain links TRBV7-9 to TRBJ2-1, with D perhaps TRBD1 or TRBD2 (5 bases each). The CDR3 consists of 15 residues. Trimming removed 2 bases at V and 5 bases at J, with 13 bases between. Germline V gene data show CDR1 as SEHNR and CDR2 as FQNEAQ (reference sequence). The chain's CDR3 is CASSLTGPINNEQFF. In DNA, the CDR3 is TGTGCCAGCAGCTTAACGGGGCCGATCAACAATGAGCAGTTCTTC.

The V and J genes are TRBV5-1 and TRBJ2-5; 9 bases map to TRBD2. Looked up from germline, CDR1 is SGHRS and CDR2 is YFSETQ. This CDR3 comprises 15 residues. The V gene end was trimmed by 1 base and the J gene end by 1 base; junction bases not matched to a gene: 2. CDR3 loop: CASSLIAGAQETQYF. CDR3 nucleotides: TGCGCCAGCAGCTTGATAGCGGGAGCCCAAGAGACCCAGTACTTC.

This clone was seen once. The V call is TRBV27, the J call TRBJ2-3, with unresolved D. CDR3 length equals 13 residues. The germline gives CDR1 MNHEY, CDR2 SMNVEV (reference sequence). V dropped 8 bases and J dropped 6 bases, with 15 bases sitting between them. Written as DNA, the CDR3 is TGTGCCAGCTGTTCACCGCCGATGGATACGCAGTATTTT. Protein product: CASCSPPMDTQYF.

The chain couples TRBV3-1 (or the pseudogene TRBV3-2) to TRBJ1-6; perhaps TRBD1 as D (5 bases). With 1 base removed from V and 10 bases from J, the gap between germline ends came to 14 bases. The CDR3 is 15 amino acids. CDR1 is LGHDT and CDR2 is YNNKEL in the germline V gene (reference sequence). CDR3 sequence: CASSQGGRAESPLHF. CDR3 nucleotides: TGTGCCAGCAGCCAAGGGGGACGGGCGGAATCACCCCTCCACTTT.

The V and J genes are TRBV7-2 and TRBJ2-7; D is perhaps TRBD2 (6 bases). The germline V gene has CDR1 SGHTA and CDR2 FQGNSA. V lost 8 bases and J lost 5, with 13 bases in between. The CDR3 consists of 12 residues. In nucleotides, the CDR3 is TGTGCCAGCGGGAAAGCGGGCGACGAGCAGTACTTC. It translates to CASGKAGDEQYF. The full variable domain, with the rest looked up from reference TRBV7-2 and TRBJ2-7, is GAGVSQSPSNKVTEKGKDVELRCDPISGHTALYWYRQSLGQGLEFLIYFQGNSAPDKSGLPSDRFSAERTGGSVSTLTIQRTQQEDSAVYLCASGKAGDEQYFGPGTRLTVT.

The DNA of the CDR3 is TGTGCCAGCACCTCTATCGGGGACAGTGTTGTCGAGCAGTACTTC. Protein sequence: CASTSIGDSVVEQYF. The V and J genes are TRBV5-6 and TRBJ2-7, with 7 positions matching TRBD1. V gave up 6 bases and J gave up 6 bases; unmatched junction bases: 15. Germline CDR1 SGHDT, CDR2 YYEEEE. The CDR3 totals 15 residues.

Of note for this clone: One end of the junction does not line up with germline, which may come from a read error. The rearrangement uses TRBV7-9 and TRBJ2-7, with D possibly matching TRBD2 (5 bases). Germline V gives CDR1 SEHNR, CDR2 FQNEAQ (reference sequence). The CDR3 spans 15 residues. In DNA form, the CDR3 reads TGTGCCAGCAGCCTAGCAGGAGGTCCCACCTACGAGCAGTACTTC. Amino acid sequence: CASSLAGGPTYEQYF.

The chain links TRBV4-1 to TRBJ1-1; no clear D. Per germline, CDR1 MGHRA and CDR2 YSYEKL. V lost 4 bases to trimming and J lost 5 bases, with 17 bases between them. The CDR3 is made up of 15 amino acids. The CDR3 sequence: CASSRSLFGVTEAFF. Written as DNA, the CDR3 is TGCGCCAGCAGCCGCAGTTTATTCGGGGTTACTGAAGCTTTCTTT.

This clone appeared a single time. The rearrangement uses TRBV28 and TRBJ1-2, with 10 positions matching TRBD1. Germline trimming cut 3 bases from V and 7 bases from J; bases unmatched to any gene: 5. CDR3 length: 14 residues. The germline gives CDR1 MDHEN, CDR2 SYDVKM. CDR3 sequence: CASSFRQGARGYTF. CDR3 nucleotides: TGTGCCAGCAGTTTCCGACAGGGGGCGCGTGGCTACACCTTC.

As concerns this clone: Other DNA sequences in the sample encode the same CDR3. The chain combines TRBV24-1 with TRBJ1-2; D remains unclear. The CDR3 covers 12 residues. The V gene lost 5 bases and the J gene lost 1 base, with 4 bases spanning the gap. Germline loops: CDR1 KGHDR, CDR2 SFDVKD. Here the CDR3 reads CATSVDNYGYTF. In nucleotides, the CDR3 is TGTGCCACCAGTGTGGATAACTATGGCTACACCTTC.

The J gene is TRBJ2-2, the V gene TRBV11-3; 10 bases agree with TRBD1. V shed 5 bases and J 0 bases; nucleotides not matched to a gene: 6. The CDR3 extends over 17 amino acids. Germline CDR1 reads SGHNT; CDR2 reads YENEEA. CDR3 loop: CASSRPTGGANTGELFF. DNA for the CDR3: TGTGCCAGCAGCAGGCCGACAGGGGGCGCGAACACCGGGGAGCTGTTTTTT.

The chain joins TRBV5-1 to TRBJ2-1, with TRBD2 identical over 7 bases. The V and J ends lost 1 base and 2 bases, in that order; junction bases with no gene match: 3. Germline CDR1 is SGHRS and CDR2 is YFSETQ. This CDR3 spans 15 amino acids. This CDR3 is CASSLSLAAYNEQFF. The CDR3 DNA follows: TGCGCCAGCAGCTTGTCGCTAGCGGCCTACAATGAGCAGTTCTTC.

The chain carries TRBV2 and TRBJ2-5; D might be TRBD1 (6 bases). The V gene's germline CDR1 is SNHLY and CDR2 FYNNEI. V gave up 7 bases and J gave up 4 bases, with 10 bases separating them. The CDR3 has 12 residues. The CDR3 DNA is TGTGCCAGCAAGCACAGGGCAGAGACCCAGTACTTC. This codes for CASKHRAETQYF. The variable domain in full, with the rest retrieved from reference TRBV2 and TRBJ2-5, is EPEVTQTPSHQVTQMGQEVILRCVPISNHLYFYWYRQILGQKVEFLVSFYNNEISEKSEIFDDQFSVERPDGSNFTLKIRSTKLEDSAMYFCASKHRAETQYFGPGTRLLVL.

The chain couples TRBV4-2 to TRBJ1-2; D is unclear. The CDR3 sequence is 13 residues long. The V and J ends lost 0 bases and 7 bases respectively, with 9 bases between them. Germline CDR1 and CDR2: LGHNA and YNFKEQ. CDR3 nucleotide sequence: TGTGCCAGCAGCCAAGATCTTGGGTTTGGCTACACCTTC. Residues: CASSQDLGFGYTF.

The V and J genes are TRBV7-9 and TRBJ2-3, with 7 bases aligning to TRBD2. The V gene's germline CDR1 is SEHNR and CDR2 FQNEAQ (reference sequence). V dropped 9 bases and J dropped 1; count of bases not matched to a gene: 4. The CDR3 has 13 amino acids. The CDR3 loop reads CASTRGGTDTQYF. CDR3 in DNA: TGTGCCAGTACCCGGGGGGGCACAGATACGCAGTATTTT.

In its sample, this clone was seen once. The V call is TRBV7-8, the J call TRBJ1-5; D ambiguous. This CDR3 spans 16 amino acids. Trimming took 0 bases from V and 1 from J, leaving 10 bases between them. Germline V CDR1 and CDR2: SGHVS, FQNEAQ. The CDR3 nucleotides read TGTGCCAGCAGCTTAGCGGTCGGACGGAGCAATCAGCCCCAGCATTTT. Its translation: CASSLAVGRSNQPQHF.

The chain combines TRBV7-2 with TRBJ2-7; 8 nucleotides agree with TRBD2. CDR3 length equals 15 residues. V was clipped by 2 bases and J by 3 bases; unmatched bases: 6. Per germline, CDR1 SGHTA and CDR2 FQGNSA. CDR3 coding DNA: TGTGCCAGCAGCTTACTAAGCGGGAGTTACTACGAGCAGTACTTC. Its protein product is CASSLLSGSYYEQYF.

The V and J genes are TRBV5-8 and TRBJ1-1; weak D call: TRBD1 (5 bases). In germline, CDR1 is SGHTS, CDR2 YDEGEE. The CDR3 spans 13 residues. Trimming removed 5 bases at V and 1 base at J, with 9 bases between. The CDR3 reads CASRNTGNTEAFF. In DNA, the CDR3 is TGTGCCAGCAGAAATACAGGGAACACTGAAGCTTTCTTT.

This sequence joins TRBV29-1 and TRBJ1-5; 11 nucleotides agree with TRBD1. Trimming at V came to 6 bases and at J to 5 bases, leaving 3 bases not matched to a gene. The CDR3 consists of 13 residues. Germline loops: CDR1 SQVTM, CDR2 ANQGSEA. CDR3 nucleotides: TGCAGCGTGAGGACAGGGGGCGATCAGCCCCAGCATTTT. Translation gives CSVRTGGDQPQHF.

This chain uses TRBV4-3 with TRBJ1-1; possibly TRBD1 for D (5 bases). Germline loops: CDR1 LGHNA, CDR2 YSLEER. Between the trimmed V and J ends, which lost 0 bases and 5 bases, there was a span of 13 bases. The CDR3 contains 15 residues. The CDR3 here is CASSQERGERTEAFF. DNA for the CDR3: TGCGCCAGCAGCCAAGAAAGGGGTGAGAGGACTGAAGCTTTCTTT.

This chain uses TRBV28 with TRBJ2-1; D ambiguous. CDR3 length: 14 residues. The germline gives CDR1 MDHEN, CDR2 SYDVKM. V lost 2 bases to trimming and J lost 2 bases, with 7 bases between them. CDR3 loop: CASSLPRTYNEQFF. CDR3 sequence (DNA): TGTGCCAGCAGTTTACCGCGGACCTACAATGAGCAGTTCTTC.

The chain is built from TRBV28 and TRBJ2-7; D perhaps matches TRBD2 (6 bases). Looked up from germline, CDR1 is MDHEN and CDR2 is SYDVKM. The length of the CDR3 is 12 residues. The V end was cut by 8 bases, the J end by 1 base, with 9 bases between. The CDR3 sequence: CASRDFSYEQYF. DNA for the CDR3: TGTGCCAGCCGGGACTTTTCCTACGAGCAGTACTTC.

The chain couples TRBV6-2 or TRBV6-3 to TRBJ1-5; possibly TRBD1 for D (6 bases). CDR3 length equals 16 residues. V was clipped by 2 bases and J by 4 bases, with 15 bases between them. CDR1 and CDR2 (germline): MNHEY, SVGEGT. The CDR3 bases are TGTGCCAGCAGTTACACAGGGCAGGGTGGGAATCAGCCCCAGCATTTT. Translation gives CASSYTGQGGNQPQHF.